This T cell receptor (beta chain) came from a study of response to subunit inactivated influenza vaccine. Points from the study as a whole: T cells newly recruited by each seasonal influenza vaccination are few, the authors suggested.

TCRdb reprocessed the RT-PCR reads via MiXCR and lists one record per CDR3 protein. The top ten hold 1.9% of the sample, which has about half a million distinct CDR3 sequences, 25% seen once. The CDR3 spans 14 residues. Germline CDR1 reads KGHSH; CDR2 reads LQKENI. V gave up 2 bases and J gave up 6 bases, with 10 bases separating them. With regard to this clonotype: Its specificity is not known.

Sequencing used CD4+ T cells sorted from PBMCs, obtained around 5 days after vaccination. This clonotype originated in a man between 50 and 59 years old who received an inactivated influenza vaccine. This chain joins TRBV18 and TRBJ2-2; unclear D gene. The CDR3 nucleotides read TGTGCCAGCTCACCAACACCGGATGCCGGGGAGCTGTTTTTT. It specifies CASSPTPDAGELFF.